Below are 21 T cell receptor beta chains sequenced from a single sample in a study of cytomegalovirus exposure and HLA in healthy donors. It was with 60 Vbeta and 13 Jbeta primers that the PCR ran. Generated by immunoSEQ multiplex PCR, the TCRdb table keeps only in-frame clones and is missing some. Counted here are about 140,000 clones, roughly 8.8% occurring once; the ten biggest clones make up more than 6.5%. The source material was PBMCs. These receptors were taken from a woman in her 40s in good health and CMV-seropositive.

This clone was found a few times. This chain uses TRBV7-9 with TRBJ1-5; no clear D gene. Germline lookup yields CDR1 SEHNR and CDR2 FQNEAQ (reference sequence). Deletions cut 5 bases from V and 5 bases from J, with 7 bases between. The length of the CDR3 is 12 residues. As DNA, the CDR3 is TGTGCCAGCAGCCTGCCGGATCAGCCCCAGCATTTT. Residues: CASSLPDQPQHF.

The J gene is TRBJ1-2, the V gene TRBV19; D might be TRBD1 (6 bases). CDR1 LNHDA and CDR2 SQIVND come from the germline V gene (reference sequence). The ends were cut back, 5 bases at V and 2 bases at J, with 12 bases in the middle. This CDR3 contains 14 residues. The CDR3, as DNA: TGTGCCAGTAGTCCTACCGGGACAAACTATGGCTACACCTTC. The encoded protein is CASSPTGTNYGYTF.

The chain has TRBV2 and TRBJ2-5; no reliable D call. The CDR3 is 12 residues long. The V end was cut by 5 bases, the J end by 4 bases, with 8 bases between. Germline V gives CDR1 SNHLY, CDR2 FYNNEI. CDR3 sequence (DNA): TGTGCCAGCAGTTCTAGTGGAGAGACCCAGTACTTC. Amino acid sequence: CASSSSGETQYF.

In DNA form, the CDR3 reads TGCAGCGTATTGGGACTAGCGGGGGGGCATGAGAATGAGCAGTTCTTC. Translating gives CSVLGLAGGHENEQFF. This rearrangement joins TRBV29-1 to TRBJ2-1, with 16 bases aligning to TRBD2. Germline loops: CDR1 SQVTM, CDR2 ANQGSEA. V trimming: 6 bases; J trimming: 7 bases; junction bases outside the gene matches: 9. The CDR3 has 16 amino acids.

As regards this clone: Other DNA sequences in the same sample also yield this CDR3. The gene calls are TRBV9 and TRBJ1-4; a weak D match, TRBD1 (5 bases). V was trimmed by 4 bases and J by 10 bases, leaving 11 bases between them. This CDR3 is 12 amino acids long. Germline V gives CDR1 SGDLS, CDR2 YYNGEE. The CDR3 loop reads CASSPERGKLFF. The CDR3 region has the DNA TGTGCCAGCAGCCCCGAAAGGGGAAAACTGTTTTTT.

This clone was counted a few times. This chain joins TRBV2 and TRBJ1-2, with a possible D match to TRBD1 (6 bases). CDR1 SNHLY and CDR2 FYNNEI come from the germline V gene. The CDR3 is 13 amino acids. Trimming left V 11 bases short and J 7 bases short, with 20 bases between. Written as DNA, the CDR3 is TGTGCCTGCCAAGGGGGGGGGCAGGTTGGCTACACCTTC. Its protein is CACQGGGQVGYTF.

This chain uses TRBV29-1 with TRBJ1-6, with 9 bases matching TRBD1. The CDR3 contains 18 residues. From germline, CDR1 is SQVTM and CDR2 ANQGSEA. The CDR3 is CGKRTGVGPSSYNSPLHF. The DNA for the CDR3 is TGCGGCAAGAGGACAGGGGTGGGTCCCAGCTCCTATAATTCACCCCTCCACTTT.

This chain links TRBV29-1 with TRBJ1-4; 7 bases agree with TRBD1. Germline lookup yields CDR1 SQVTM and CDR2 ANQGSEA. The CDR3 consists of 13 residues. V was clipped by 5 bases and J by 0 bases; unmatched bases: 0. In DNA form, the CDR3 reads TGCAGCGTTCAGGGGGCAACTAATGAAAAACTGTTTTTT. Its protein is CSVQGATNEKLFF.

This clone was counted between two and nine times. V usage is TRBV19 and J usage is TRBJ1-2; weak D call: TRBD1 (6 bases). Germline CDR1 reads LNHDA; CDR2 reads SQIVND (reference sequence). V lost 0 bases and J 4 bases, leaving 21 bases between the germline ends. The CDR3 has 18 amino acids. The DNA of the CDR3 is TGTGCCAGTAGTATAGATCGATCCCGACTGACAGGATTCTATGGCTACACCTTC. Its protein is CASSIDRSRLTGFYGYTF.

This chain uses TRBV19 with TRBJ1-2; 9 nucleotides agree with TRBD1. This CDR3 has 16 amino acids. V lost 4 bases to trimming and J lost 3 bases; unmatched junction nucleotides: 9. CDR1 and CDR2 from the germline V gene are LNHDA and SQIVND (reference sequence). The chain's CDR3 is CASSKYTGGADYGYTF. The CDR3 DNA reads TGTGCCAGTAGTAAATACACAGGGGGCGCGGACTATGGCTACACCTTC.

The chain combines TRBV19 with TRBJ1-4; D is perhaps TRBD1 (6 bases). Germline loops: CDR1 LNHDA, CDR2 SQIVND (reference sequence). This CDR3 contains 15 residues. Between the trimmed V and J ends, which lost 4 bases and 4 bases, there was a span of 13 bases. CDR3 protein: CASSRIRGYNEKLFF. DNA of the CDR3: TGTGCCAGTAGTAGGATCAGGGGATATAATGAAAAACTGTTTTTT.

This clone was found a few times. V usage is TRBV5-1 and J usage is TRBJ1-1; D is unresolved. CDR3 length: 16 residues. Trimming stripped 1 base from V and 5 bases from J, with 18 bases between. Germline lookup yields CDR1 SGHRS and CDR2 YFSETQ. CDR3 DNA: TGCGCCAGCAGCTTGTTAGGGTCAAAGCGGGATACTGAAGCTTTCTTT. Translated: CASSLLGSKRDTEAFF.

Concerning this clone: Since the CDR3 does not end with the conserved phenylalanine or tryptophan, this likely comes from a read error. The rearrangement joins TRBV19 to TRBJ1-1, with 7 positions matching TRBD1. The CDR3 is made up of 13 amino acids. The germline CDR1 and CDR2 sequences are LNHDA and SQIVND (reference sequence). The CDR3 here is CDSRQGLGTEAFV. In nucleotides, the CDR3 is TGTGACAGTAGACAGGGTTTGGGTACTGAAGCTTTCGTT.

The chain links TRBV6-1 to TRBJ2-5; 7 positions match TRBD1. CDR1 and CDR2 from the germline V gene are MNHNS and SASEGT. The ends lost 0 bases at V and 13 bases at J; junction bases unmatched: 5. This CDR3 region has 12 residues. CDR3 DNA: TGTGCCAGCAGTGAAGCAGGGGGCAGGGGGTACTTC. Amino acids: CASSEAGGRGYF.

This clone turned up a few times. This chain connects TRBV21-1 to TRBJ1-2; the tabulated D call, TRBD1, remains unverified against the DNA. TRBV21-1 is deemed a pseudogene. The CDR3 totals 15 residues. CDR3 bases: TGTGCCAGCAGCAAAGAGCATCAGGGGCCGCAGGGCTACACCTTC. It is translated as CASSKEHQGPQGYTF.

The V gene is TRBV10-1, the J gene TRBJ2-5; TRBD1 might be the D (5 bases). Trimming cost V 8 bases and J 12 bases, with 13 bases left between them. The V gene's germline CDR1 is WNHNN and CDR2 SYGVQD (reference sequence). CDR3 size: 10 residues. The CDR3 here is CASVRRAEYF. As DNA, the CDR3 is TGCGCCAGCGTCCGCAGGGCGGAGTACTTC.

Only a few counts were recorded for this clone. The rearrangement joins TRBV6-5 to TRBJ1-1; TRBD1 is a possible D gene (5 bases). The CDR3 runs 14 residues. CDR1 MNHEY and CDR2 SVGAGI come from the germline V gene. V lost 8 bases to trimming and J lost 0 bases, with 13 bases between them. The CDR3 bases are TGTGCCAGCCGAAGGGGCTTGATGAACACTGAAGCTTTCTTT. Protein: CASRRGLMNTEAFF.

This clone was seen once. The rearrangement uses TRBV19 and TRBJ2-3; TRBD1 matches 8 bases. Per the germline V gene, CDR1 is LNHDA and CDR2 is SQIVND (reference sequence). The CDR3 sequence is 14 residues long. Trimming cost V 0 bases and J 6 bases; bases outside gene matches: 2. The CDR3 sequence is CASSIDTGGDTQYF. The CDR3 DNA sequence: TGTGCCAGTAGTATAGATACAGGGGGTGATACGCAGTATTTT. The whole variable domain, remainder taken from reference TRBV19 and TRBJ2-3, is DGGITQSPKYLFRKEGQNVTLSCEQNLNHDAMYWYRQDPGQGLRLIYYSQIVNDFQKGDIAEGYSVSREKKESFPLTVTSAQKNPTAFYLCASSIDTGGDTQYFGPGTRLTVL.

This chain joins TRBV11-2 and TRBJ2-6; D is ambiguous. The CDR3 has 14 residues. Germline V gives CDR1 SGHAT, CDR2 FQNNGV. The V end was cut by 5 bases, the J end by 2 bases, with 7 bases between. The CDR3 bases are TGTGCCAGCAGCCGCACGGCTGGGGCCAACGTCCTGACTTTC. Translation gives CASSRTAGANVLTF.

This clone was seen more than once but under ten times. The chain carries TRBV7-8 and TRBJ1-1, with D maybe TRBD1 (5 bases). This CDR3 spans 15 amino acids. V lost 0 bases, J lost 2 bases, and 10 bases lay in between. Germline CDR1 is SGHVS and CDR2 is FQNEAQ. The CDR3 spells CASSLAGASNTEAFF. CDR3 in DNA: TGTGCCAGCAGCTTAGCAGGGGCGAGTAACACTGAAGCTTTCTTT. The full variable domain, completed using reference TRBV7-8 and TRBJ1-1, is GAGVSQSPRYKVAKRGQDVALRCDPISGHVSLFWYQQALGQGPEFLTYFQNEAQLDKSGLPSDRFFAERPEGSVSTLKIQRTQQEDSAVYLCASSLAGASNTEAFFGQGTRLTVV.

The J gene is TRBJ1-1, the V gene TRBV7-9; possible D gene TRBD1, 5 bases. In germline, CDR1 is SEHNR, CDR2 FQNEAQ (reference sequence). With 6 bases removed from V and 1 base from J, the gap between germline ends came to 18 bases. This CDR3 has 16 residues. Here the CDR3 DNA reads TGTGCCAGCAGTTCAACCCAAACAGGTTGGAACACTGAAGCTTTCTTT. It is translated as CASSSTQTGWNTEAFF. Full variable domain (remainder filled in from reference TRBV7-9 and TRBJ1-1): DTGVSQNPRHKITKRGQNVTFRCDPISEHNRLYWYRQTLGQGPEFLTYFQNEAQLEKSRLLSDRFSAERPKGSFSTLEIQRTEQGDSAMYLCASSSTQTGWNTEAFFGQGTRLTVV.